The sequence of this TCR beta chain was determined in a study of shared clonotypes between healthy human individuals. Study conclusions and caveats: Exclusively blood specimens were collected; tissue repertoires likely differ. Clonotype sharing across a few donors was observed for 4.5% to 6.5% of naive CD4 clonotypes.

Caucasian adults residing in Nashville, Tennessee made up all the donors. The study separated CD4+ cells into CD45RA+ naive and CD45RA-negative memory subsets. As regards this clone: Its antigen is currently unknown.

The table came from immunoSEQ multiplex PCR; TCRdb's copy has only in-frame clones and leaves some out. The data hold some 2.1 million clones, with approximately 95% observed a single time. CDR3 length: 15 residues. Trimming pared 4 bases from V and 9 bases from J, leaving 16 bases between. The germline CDR1 and CDR2 sequences are ENHRY and SYGVKD. The specimen sequenced was naive CD4+ T cells sorted from blood. Subset indicated: CD45RA+ positively selected. The TCR originated in a young man in good health. J is TRBJ1-6 and V is TRBV10-3; perhaps TRBD1 as D (5 bases). The CDR3: CAISVVGQGGSPLHF. For the CDR3, the DNA is TGTGCCATCAGTGTCGTAGGGCAGGGCGGTTCACCCCTCCACTTT.